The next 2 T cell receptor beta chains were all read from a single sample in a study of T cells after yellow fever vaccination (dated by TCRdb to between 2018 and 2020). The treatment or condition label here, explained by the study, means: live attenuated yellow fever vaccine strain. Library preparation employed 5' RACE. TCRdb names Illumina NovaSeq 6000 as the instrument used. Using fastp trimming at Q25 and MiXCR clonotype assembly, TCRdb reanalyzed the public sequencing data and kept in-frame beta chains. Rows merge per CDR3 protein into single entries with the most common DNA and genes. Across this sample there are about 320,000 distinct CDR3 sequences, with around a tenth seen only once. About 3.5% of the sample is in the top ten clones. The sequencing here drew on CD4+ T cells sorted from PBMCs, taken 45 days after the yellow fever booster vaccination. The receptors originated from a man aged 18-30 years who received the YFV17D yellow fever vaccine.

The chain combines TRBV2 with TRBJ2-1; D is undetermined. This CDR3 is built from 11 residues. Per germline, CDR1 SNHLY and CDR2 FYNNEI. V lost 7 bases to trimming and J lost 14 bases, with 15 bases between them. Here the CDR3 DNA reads TGTGCCAGCATGTCGCTGTCCCGGGAGTTCTTC. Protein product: CASMSLSREFF.

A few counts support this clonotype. This CDR3 is CATSDPLREQFF. Here the CDR3 DNA reads TGTGCCACCAGTGACCCTCTACGTGAGCAGTTCTTC. This chain connects TRBV24-1 to TRBJ2-1, with unresolved D. V dropped 4 bases and J dropped 9 bases, with 9 bases sitting between them. The CDR3 sequence is 12 residues long. Per the germline V gene, CDR1 is KGHDR and CDR2 is SFDVKD.